The 31 T cell receptor beta chains in this list originate from one sample, sequenced in a study of blood T cells in healthy people across ages. Primers used in a second PCR of roughly 6 to 12 cycles were a sample-barcoded 5' primer and a J-beta primer mix. TCRdb processed the 5' RACE reads anew with MiXCR; each CDR3 protein has one entry. Of about 570,000 distinct CDR3 sequences detected, 25% to 30% appear once; the ten largest clones hold about a fifth. The sample consisted of blood. The source is a woman between 65 and 79 years old in good health.

The chain carries TRBV20-1 and TRBJ2-3; 10 bases line up with TRBD2. The length of the CDR3 is 15 residues. The V and J ends lost 4 bases and 6 bases, in that order; junction bases with no gene match: 10. CDR1 is DFQATT and CDR2 is SNEGSKA in the germline V gene (reference sequence). CDR3 sequence reads: CSAIRLAGPGDTQYF. The CDR3 DNA reads TGCAGTGCTATAAGACTAGCGGGTCCCGGGGATACGCAGTATTTT.

The V call is TRBV25-1, the J call TRBJ2-7; D could derive from TRBD1 or TRBD2 (5 bases each). Germline CDR1 MGHDK, CDR2 SYGVNS. Trimming took 5 bases from V and 5 from J, leaving 10 bases between them. The length of the CDR3 is 12 residues. The chain's CDR3 is CASSPGTHEQYF. The CDR3, as DNA: TGTGCCAGCAGTCCCGGGACCCACGAGCAGTACTTC.

This clonotype occurred a few times. The chain joins TRBV5-1 to TRBJ2-7; 8 bases line up with TRBD1. The germline V gene has CDR1 SGHRS and CDR2 YFSETQ. The ends lost 1 base at V and 0 bases at J; junction bases unmatched: 12. The CDR3 loop spans 18 amino acids. The CDR3 loop is CASSLRQGTTKASYEQYF. Here the CDR3 DNA reads TGCGCCAGCAGCTTGAGACAGGGGACGACGAAAGCCTCCTACGAGCAGTACTTC.

The chain combines TRBV20-1 with TRBJ1-4; perhaps TRBD1 as D (5 bases). This CDR3 is 16 amino acids long. Germline assignment: CDR1 DFQATT and CDR2 SNEGSKA (reference sequence). V shed 6 bases and J shed 6 bases, with 23 bases lying between them. CDR3 bases: TGCAGTGCGGGAGACAGCAGAGGGGTCGGAGATGAAAAACTGTTTTTT. This sequence encodes CSAGDSRGVGDEKLFF.

This clonotype was recorded a few times. The chain has TRBV20-1 and TRBJ1-2; D is possibly TRBD1 (6 bases). The V and J ends lost 1 base and 12 bases respectively, with 24 bases between them. Per germline, CDR1 DFQATT and CDR2 SNEGSKA (reference sequence). This CDR3 region has 15 residues. CDR3 sequence (DNA): TGCAGTGCTAGAGTCGGGGGTTTCGCAGGGGATTTAAACACCTTC. Its translation is CSARVGGFAGDLNTF.

V and J are TRBV5-1 and TRBJ2-4; perhaps TRBD2 as D (7 bases). This CDR3 has 16 amino acids. Germline V gene data show CDR1 as SGHRS and CDR2 as YFSETQ. Trimming removed 0 bases at V and 8 bases at J, with 18 bases between. CDR3: CASSLAPGAGEYIQYF. The CDR3 bases are TGCGCCAGCAGCTTGGCGCCGGGGGCGGGAGAATACATTCAGTACTTC.

The chain joins TRBV9 to TRBJ2-1; D is tentatively TRBD1 or TRBD2 (6 bases each). The end of the DNA aligns better with TRBJ2-7, so the J call may be wrong. CDR1 and CDR2 (germline): SGDLS, YYNGEE. The CDR3 totals 17 residues. The CDR3 bases are TGTGCCAGCAGCGTAGCCCCTCTACAGGGAGGTACCCACGAGCAGTACTTC. It is translated as CASSVAPLQGGTHEQYF.

The rearrangement uses TRBV3-1 and TRBJ2-6; no reliable D call. Trimming cost V 3 bases and J 4 bases, with 4 bases left between them. Germline lookup yields CDR1 LGHDT and CDR2 YNNKEL (reference sequence). The CDR3 extends over 13 amino acids. The CDR3 DNA sequence: TGTGCCAGCAGCCAGTTCGGGGCCAACGTCCTGACTTTC. Translating gives CASSQFGANVLTF.

This rearrangement joins TRBV15 to TRBJ2-5, with D tentatively TRBD1 (6 bases). V was clipped by 8 bases and J by 5 bases, with 12 bases between them. The CDR3 consists of 12 residues. Looked up from germline, CDR1 is LNHNV and CDR2 is YYDKDF (reference sequence). In DNA form, the CDR3 reads TGTGCCACCGGGGGCTACCTGGAGACCCAGTACTTC. It encodes CATGGYLETQYF.

The gene calls are TRBV15 and TRBJ1-2; D ambiguous. The ends were cut back, 1 base at V and 0 bases at J, with 9 bases in the middle. The CDR3 consists of 15 residues. CDR1 and CDR2 (germline): LNHNV, YYDKDF (reference sequence). Here the CDR3 reads CATSRGHSANYGYTF. CDR3 coding DNA: TGTGCCACCAGCAGAGGTCACAGTGCTAACTATGGCTACACCTTC.

The J gene is TRBJ2-5, the V gene TRBV2, with D possibly TRBD2 on 5 matching bases. V shed 6 bases and J shed 5 bases, with 16 bases lying between them. The germline V gene encodes CDR1 SNHLY and CDR2 FYNNEI. The CDR3 contains 14 residues. The CDR3 DNA is TGTGCCAGCAGAGGCGGTACCCAGCGGGAGACCCAGTACTTC. It codes for CASRGGTQRETQYF. Together with reference TRBV2 and TRBJ2-5, the CDR3 gives the full variable domain: EPEVTQTPSHQVTQMGQEVILRCVPISNHLYFYWYRQILGQKVEFLVSFYNNEISEKSEIFDDQFSVERPDGSNFTLKIRSTKLEDSAMYFCASRGGTQRETQYFGPGTRLLVL.

This clonotype was counted only a few times. V and J are TRBV5-1 and TRBJ2-1; D is uncertain. The V and J ends lost 0 bases and 7 bases respectively, with 11 bases between them. The CDR3 totals 14 residues. Germline V gene data show CDR1 as SGHRS and CDR2 as YFSETQ. Written as DNA, the CDR3 is TGCGCCAGCAGCTTGGGGTTTCGGGCGAATGAGCAGTTCTTC. Residues: CASSLGFRANEQFF.

This chain uses TRBV27 with TRBJ2-1, with 7 positions matching TRBD1. J was trimmed by 4 bases and V by 1 base; bases with no gene match: 10. There are 17 residues in the CDR3. Germline values: CDR1 MNHEY, CDR2 SMNVEV (reference sequence). This CDR3 is CASSLYGQGVGYNEQFF. Written as DNA, the CDR3 is TGTGCCAGCAGTTTATACGGGCAGGGGGTAGGATACAATGAGCAGTTCTTC.

This clonotype was observed a few times. The J gene is TRBJ2-7, the V gene TRBV7-2, with D uncertain. The V end lost 6 bases, the J end lost 2 bases, and 17 bases lay between the germline ends. This CDR3 is built from 15 residues. Germline V gene sequence: CDR1 SGHTA, CDR2 FQGNSA. The CDR3: CASSHGLFGAYEQYF. CDR3 sequence (DNA): TGTGCCAGCAGTCACGGTTTGTTTGGCGCCTACGAGCAGTACTTC.

This clonotype was counted a few times. The CDR3 here is CASSPETGAEQYF. DNA of the CDR3: TGCGCCAGCAGCCCCGAGACAGGGGCCGAGCAGTACTTC. The chain employs TRBV5-1 and TRBJ2-7; the match to TRBD1 covers 8 bases. This CDR3 is 13 amino acids long. V shed 4 bases, J shed 6 bases, and the junction held 6 bases outside the gene matches. From germline, CDR1 is SGHRS and CDR2 YFSETQ.

The sample holds a few counts of this clonotype. J is TRBJ1-6 and V is TRBV5-1; D unresolved. V lost 0 bases and J 9 bases, leaving 4 bases between the germline ends. Per germline, CDR1 SGHRS and CDR2 YFSETQ. The CDR3 totals 12 residues. The CDR3 loop reads CASSLGLSPLHF. The CDR3 DNA reads as TGCGCCAGCAGCTTGGGGCTTTCACCCCTCCACTTT. The full variable domain, rest sourced from reference TRBV5-1 and TRBJ1-6, is KAGVTQTPRYLIKTRGQQVTLSCSPISGHRSVSWYQQTPGQGLQFLFEYFSETQRNKGNFPGRFSGRQFSNSRSEMNVSTLELGDSALYLCASSLGLSPLHFGNGTRLTVT.

The chain employs TRBV20-1 and TRBJ2-3, with 7 bases identical to TRBD1. V trimming: 6 bases; J trimming: 6 bases; junction bases outside the gene matches: 12. This CDR3 comprises 14 residues. Germline values: CDR1 DFQATT, CDR2 SNEGSKA (reference sequence). The CDR3 nucleotides are TGCAGTGCCGTCGAAGGGACAGTAAAGGATACGCAGTATTTT. Encoded protein: CSAVEGTVKDTQYF.

V usage is TRBV20-1 and J usage is TRBJ2-2; TRBD1 matches at 11 bases. V dropped 1 base and J dropped 2; count of bases not matched to a gene: 3. The CDR3 has 16 amino acids. Per the germline V gene, CDR1 is DFQATT and CDR2 is SNEGSKA (reference sequence). CDR3 nucleotides: TGCAGTGCTAGAGCCTGGACAGGGGGCAACACCGGGGAGCTGTTTTTT. Translating it yields CSARAWTGGNTGELFF.

This clonotype was seen many times. The V and J genes are TRBV15 and TRBJ1-1; D not certain. Trimming left V 3 bases short and J 5 bases short, with 10 bases between. This CDR3 region has 13 residues. CDR1 and CDR2 (germline): LNHNV, YYDKDF (reference sequence). This chain's CDR3 is CATSSSDKTEAFF. The DNA of the CDR3 is TGTGCCACCAGCAGTTCCGACAAAACTGAAGCTTTCTTT. The full variable domain, with the rest looked up from reference TRBV15 and TRBJ1-1, is DAMVIQNPRYQVTQFGKPVTLSCSQTLNHNVMYWYQQKSSQAPKLLFHYYDKDFNNEADTPDNFQSRRPNTSFCFLDIRSPGLGDTAMYLCATSSSDKTEAFFGQGTRLTVV.

The chain employs TRBV7-6 and TRBJ1-1; D remains unclear. Germline CDR1 and CDR2: SGHVS and FNYEAQ. Between the trimmed V and J ends, which lost 1 base and 9 bases, there was a span of 12 bases. The CDR3 is 13 amino acids. CDR3 region: CASSLEAGGKAFF. The CDR3 DNA reads as TGTGCCAGCAGCTTAGAGGCGGGAGGGAAAGCTTTCTTT. The whole variable domain, filled in from reference TRBV7-6 and TRBJ1-1, reads GAGVSQSPRYKVTKRGQDVALRCDPISGHVSLYWYRQALGQGPEFLTYFNYEAQQDKSGLPNDRFSAERPEGSISTLTIQRTEQRDSAMYRCASSLEAGGKAFFGQGTRLTVV.

The chain carries TRBV4-3 and TRBJ2-2; 7 nucleotides align to TRBD1. The CDR3 is 16 residues long. Germline trimming cut 4 bases from V and 1 base from J; bases unmatched to any gene: 6. CDR1 and CDR2 (germline): LGHNA, YSLEER. The CDR3 DNA sequence: TGCGCCAGCAGCCCAGGGGCAGGGGGGAACACCGGGGAGCTGTTTTTT. It specifies CASSPGAGGNTGELFF.

This chain links TRBV29-1 with TRBJ2-7; TRBD1 agrees at 9 bases. The CDR3 length is 15 residues. V dropped 0 bases and J dropped 3; count of bases not matched to a gene: 6. Germline V gene data show CDR1 as SQVTM and CDR2 as ANQGSEA. The CDR3 DNA follows: TGCAGCGTTGAAGATCGAGGACAGGGGATCTACGAGCAGTACTTC. Amino acids: CSVEDRGQGIYEQYF.

This clonotype showed up just a few times. J is TRBJ1-1 and V is TRBV5-6, with D perhaps matching TRBD1 (5 bases). The V end was cut by 5 bases, the J end by 0 bases, with 11 bases between. The CDR3 loop spans 14 amino acids. Germline V CDR1 and CDR2: SGHDT, YYEEEE. The CDR3 bases are TGTGCCAGCAGGCGGGGGTCTATGAACACTGAAGCTTTCTTT. Residues: CASRRGSMNTEAFF.

This clonotype was observed a few times. The CDR3 nucleotides are TGTGCCAGCAGCACGACTTCGGGACAGGGGGCGACTAATGAAAAACTGTTTTTT. Amino acids: CASSTTSGQGATNEKLFF. V and J are TRBV7-9 and TRBJ1-4, with TRBD1 identical over 12 bases. V dropped 5 bases and J dropped 2; count of bases not matched to a gene: 9. Germline V gene lookup returns CDR1 SEHNR and CDR2 FQNEAQ (reference sequence). There are 18 residues in the CDR3.

This clonotype has a handful of counts. The chain combines TRBV20-1 with TRBJ1-6; no clear D. The CDR3 has 14 residues. Germline loops: CDR1 DFQATT, CDR2 SNEGSKA (reference sequence). Deletions cut 0 bases from V and 6 bases from J, with 9 bases between. CDR3 amino acids: CSARDGASNSPLHF. CDR3 sequence (DNA): TGCAGTGCTAGAGATGGAGCCAGTAATTCACCCCTCCACTTT.

This clonotype was seen a few times. The chain carries TRBV29-1 and TRBJ2-2; D is unresolved. This CDR3 region has 13 residues. Germline V gene sequence: CDR1 SQVTM, CDR2 ANQGSEA. V was cut by 7 bases and J by 1 base, with 10 bases left in between. DNA for the CDR3: TGCAGCGCCGAATGGGAGAACACCGGGGAGCTGTTTTTT. The encoded protein is CSAEWENTGELFF.

This sequence joins TRBV6-2 or TRBV6-3 and TRBJ2-5; 10 bases match TRBD1. The DNA end lines up better with TRBJ2-7; the J call may be wrong. CDR1 and CDR2 from the germline V gene are MNHEY and SVGEGT. The CDR3 contains 13 residues. For the CDR3, the DNA is TGTGCCAGCACCAGGACAGGGGGCTACGAGCAGTACTTC. Amino acids: CASTRTGGYEQYF.

The chain uses TRBV4-1 and TRBJ2-4; D not certain. CDR1 and CDR2 (germline): MGHRA, YSYEKL. CDR3 length equals 15 residues. V lost 0 bases, J lost 5 bases, and 11 bases lay in between. The CDR3 DNA is TGCGCCAGCAGCCAAGATGGGAATCGGCAAAACATTCAGTACTTC. Its protein product is CASSQDGNRQNIQYF.

The rearrangement uses TRBV7-2 and TRBJ2-7; 7 bases are shared with TRBD2. CDR3 length equals 17 residues. In germline, CDR1 is SGHTA, CDR2 FQGNSA. V lost 2 bases and J lost 0; bases outside the gene matches: 10. In nucleotides, the CDR3 is TGTGCCAGCAGCTTAATTCCCAGCGGGGCCAACTCCTACGAGCAGTACTTC. It specifies CASSLIPSGANSYEQYF.

This clonotype was found a few times. The rearrangement joins TRBV20-1 to TRBJ2-3, with unresolved D. Germline loops: CDR1 DFQATT, CDR2 SNEGSKA (reference sequence). The CDR3 is made up of 13 amino acids. V lost 8 bases to trimming and J lost 6 bases, with 18 bases between them. The CDR3 loop reads CSFPGFQVDTQYF. CDR3 bases: TGCAGTTTCCCGGGCTTCCAGGTGGATACGCAGTATTTT.

This chain uses TRBV7-2 with TRBJ2-4; 7 bases align to TRBD1. Germline lookup yields CDR1 SGHTA and CDR2 FQGNSA. The V segment lost 3 bases and the J segment 8 bases; nucleotides outside the gene matches: 13. The CDR3 totals 16 residues. CDR3 in amino acids: CASSLGQNNRRDIQYF. The CDR3 nucleotides read TGTGCCAGCAGCTTGGGACAGAATAACCGTAGGGACATTCAGTACTTC.